This TCR beta chain appears in the sequencing data of a study of blood T cell repertoires in COVID-19. Study-wide background: From the United States, Italy and Spain came samples of acute and convalescent COVID-19.

Looked up from germline, CDR1 is LGHDT and CDR2 is YNNKEL (reference sequence). J gave up 3 bases and V 0 bases, and 13 bases lay outside the gene matches. The CDR3 consists of 18 residues. In the study's own analysis: From reference gene primer amplification, estimates of nucleated cell counts were derived. Generated by immunoSEQ multiplex PCR, the TCRdb table keeps only in-frame clones and is missing some. V and J calls and clone size follow that table, whereas D and trimming were derived from the DNA. This sample has 55,000 to 65,000 clones, with roughly 87% found just once. This receptor was taken from a woman aged 55-70 years with COVID-19, enrolled during active disease. Sample: peripheral blood. The V and J genes are TRBV3-1 (or the pseudogene TRBV3-2) and TRBJ2-7; 8 bases fit TRBD1. The CDR3 region is CASSQEGDRQGHHYEQYF. CDR3 bases: TGTGCCAGCAGCCAAGAGGGGGACCGACAGGGGCATCACTACGAGCAGTACTTC.